This T cell receptor (beta chain) was obtained from a study of blood T cell repertoires in COVID-19. Study information: The origin of the acute and convalescent COVID-19 samples was the United States, Italy and Spain. Sample material is recorded as cDNA or gDNA derived from T cells, B-cell-depleted T cells, or PBMCs.

The sample holds one count of this clone. Patients from Seattle were sampled longitudinally, starting during active infection. As handled by the study authors: Reference gene primer amplification in the assay estimated nucleated cell counts. Assay used: immunoSEQ multiplex PCR; TCRdb lists only in-frame clones, some missing. That table is the source of V, J and clone size, and D and trimming were worked out from the DNA. The table records approximately 300,000 clones, about 80% of them present only once. The V gene lost 6 bases and the J gene lost 0 bases, with 11 bases spanning the gap. CDR3 length: 15 residues. From germline, CDR1 is MNHEY and CDR2 SVGAGI.

What was sequenced was peripheral blood. This sequence originates from a person aged 65 to 85 with COVID-19, enrolled during active disease. The chain links TRBV6-5 to TRBJ1-4; TRBD1 is a possible D gene (5 bases). The CDR3 DNA follows: TGTGCCAGCAGCCCGCGGGGGTCAACTAATGAAAAACTGTTTTTT. This sequence encodes CASSPRGSTNEKLFF.